This TCR beta chain was profiled in a study of technical replicates of blood from a few donors. Sequenced by immunoSEQ multiplex PCR; TCRdb stores in-frame clones only, minus some. Of tens of thousands of clones listed, 90% to 97% are singletons. Germline CDR1 and CDR2: LNHDA and SQIVND (reference sequence). This CDR3 has 14 residues. Trimming shortened V by 3 bases and J by 2 bases, and 11 bases separated the two germline ends. The sample was T cells isolated from PBMCs. The V and J genes are TRBV19 and TRBJ2-7; maybe TRBD1 (6 bases). The sequence was collected from a human donor in good health. CDR3 nucleotides: TGTGCCAGTAGTATCCGGGACATGCCCTACGAGCAGTACTTC. Its translation: CASSIRDMPYEQYF.